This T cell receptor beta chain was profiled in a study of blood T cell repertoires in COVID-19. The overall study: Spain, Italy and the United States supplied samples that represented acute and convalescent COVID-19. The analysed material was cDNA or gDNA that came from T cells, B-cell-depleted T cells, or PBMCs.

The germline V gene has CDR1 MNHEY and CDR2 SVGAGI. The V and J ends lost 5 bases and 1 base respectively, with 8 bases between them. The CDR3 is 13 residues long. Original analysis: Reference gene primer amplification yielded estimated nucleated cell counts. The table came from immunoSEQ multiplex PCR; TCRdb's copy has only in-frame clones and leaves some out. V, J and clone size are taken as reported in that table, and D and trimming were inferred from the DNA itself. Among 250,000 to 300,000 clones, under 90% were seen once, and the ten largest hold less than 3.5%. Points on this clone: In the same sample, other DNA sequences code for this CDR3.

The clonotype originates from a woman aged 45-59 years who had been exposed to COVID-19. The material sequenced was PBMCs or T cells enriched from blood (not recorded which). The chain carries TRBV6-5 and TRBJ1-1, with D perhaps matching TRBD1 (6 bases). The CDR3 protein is CASSRTENTEAFF. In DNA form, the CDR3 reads TGTGCCAGCAGTAGGACAGAGAACACTGAAGCTTTCTTT.